Listed below are T cell receptor beta chains from one sample, sequenced in a study of PD-1 blockade in mismatch repair-deficient tumors. TCRdb's copy holds only in-frame clones and misses some; the assay was immunoSEQ multiplex PCR. The sample lists about 49,000 clones; approximately 80% were seen once. Sequencing was performed on PBMCs, taken before pembrolizumab treatment. Receptor source: an adult with mismatch repair-deficient cancer. Each CDR3 is given with its conserved first and last residue. D genes are given only for firm matches. Only some rows state a clone size, as once, few, many or a class for expanded clones.

size: NA
V: TRBV19
J: TRBJ2-2
D: NA
DNA: TGTGCCAGCGCCTGGGACTTCTACACCGGGGAGCTGTTTTTT
CDR3: CASAWDFYTGELFF

size: NA
V: TRBV27
J: TRBJ2-3
D: TRBD2
DNA: TGTGCCAGCAAAGCGGAGGTGGGGGGGACTAGGAGTGATACGCAGTATTTT
CDR3: CASKAEVGGTRSDTQYF

size: NA
V: TRBV9
J: TRBJ2-3
D: NA
DNA: TGTGCCAGCAGCGTAGGACTAGATTCAGATACGCAGTATTTT
CDR3: CASSVGLDSDTQYF

size: few
V: TRBV28
J: TRBJ1-2
D: TRBD1
DNA: TGTGCCAGCAGTAAACACCGGACAGGAGGCTATGGCTACACCTTC
CDR3: CASSKHRTGGYGYTF

size: NA
V: TRBV27
J: TRBJ1-2
D: NA
DNA: TGTGCCAGCAGTTTGGCAGGGGCTGGCTATGGCTACACCTTC
CDR3: CASSLAGAGYGYTF

size: few
V: TRBV30
J: TRBJ1-1
D: NA
DNA: TGTGCCTGGAGTGTAGCGGGGAGGACTGAAGCTTTCTTT
CDR3: CAWSVAGRTEAFF

size: NA
V: TRBV27
J: TRBJ2-7
D: NA
DNA: TGTGCCAGCAGTTGGAGTGCGCCGACAGGACCCTACGAGCAGTACTTC
CDR3: CASSWSAPTGPYEQYF

size: few
V: TRBV7-9
J: TRBJ2-3
D: NA
DNA: TGTGCCAGCAGCTTATCAGCGATCACAGATACGCAGTATTTT
CDR3: CASSLSAITDTQYF

size: NA
V: TRBV11-2
J: TRBJ1-1
D: NA
DNA: TGTGCCAGCAGCTTAGTGGAGTGGAACACTGAAGCTTTCTTT
CDR3: CASSLVEWNTEAFF

size: NA
V: TRBV6-5
J: TRBJ1-1
D: TRBD1
DNA: TGTGCCACGACGAAGACAGGGGCGAGGAACACTGAAGCTTTCTTT
CDR3: CATTKTGARNTEAFF

size: NA
V: TRBV25-1
J: TRBJ2-1
D: NA
DNA: TGTGCCAGCAGTGAATGGGGAGGTAATGAGCAGTTCTTC
CDR3: CASSEWGGNEQFF

size: few
V: TRBV28
J: TRBJ2-7
D: TRBD2
DNA: TGTGCCAGCAGTTTTCCTAGCGGTTCACACGAGCAGTACTTC
CDR3: CASSFPSGSHEQYF

size: few
V: TRBV5-5
J: TRBJ2-2
D: NA
DNA: TGTGCCAGCAGCCCTGAGGGCCGGGAGCTGTTTTTT
CDR3: CASSPEGRELFF

size: NA
V: TRBV30
J: TRBJ1-1
D: NA
DNA: TGTGCCTGGAGTGTTAGTTCTAACACTGAAGCTTTCTTT
CDR3: CAWSVSSNTEAFF

size: NA
V: TRBV10-3
J: TRBJ2-1
D: NA
DNA: TGTGCCATCACAGATGGGCAGGGCCAGGAGCAGTTCTTC
CDR3: CAITDGQGQEQFF

size: once
V: TRBV19
J: TRBJ2-1
D: TRBD2
DNA: TGTGCCAGTAGTGATGGTAGCGGGGGGTACAATGAGCAGTTCTTC
CDR3: CASSDGSGGYNEQFF

size: NA
V: TRBV9
J: TRBJ2-3
D: TRBD2
DNA: TGTGCCAGCAGCGTAGCTGAAGCGGGGCTAAATACGCAGTATTTT
CDR3: CASSVAEAGLNTQYF

size: medium-sized
V: TRBV5-1
J: TRBJ2-7
D: TRBD1
DNA: TGCGCCAGCAGCTTGGGGGGGACAGACTACGAGCAGTACTTC
CDR3: CASSLGGTDYEQYF